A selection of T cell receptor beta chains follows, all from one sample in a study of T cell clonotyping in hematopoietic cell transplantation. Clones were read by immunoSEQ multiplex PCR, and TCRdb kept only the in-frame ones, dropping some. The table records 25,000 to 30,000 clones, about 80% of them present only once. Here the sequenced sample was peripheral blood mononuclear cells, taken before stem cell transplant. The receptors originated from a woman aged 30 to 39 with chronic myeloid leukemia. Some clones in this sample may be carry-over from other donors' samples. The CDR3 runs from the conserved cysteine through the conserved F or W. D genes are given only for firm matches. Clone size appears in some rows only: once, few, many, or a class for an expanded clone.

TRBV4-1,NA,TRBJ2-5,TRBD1,CASSQVVTGETQYF,TGCGCCAGCAGCCAAGTCGTGACAGGGGAGACCCAGTACTTC
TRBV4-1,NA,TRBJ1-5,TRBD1,CASSGTGVNQPQHF,TGCGCCAGCAGCGGGACAGGAGTGAATCAGCCCCAGCATTTT
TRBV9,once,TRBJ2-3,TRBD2,CASSVGTSGGAGTDTQYF,TGTGCCAGCAGCGTCGGGACTAGCGGGGGGGCAGGTACAGATACGCAGTATTTT
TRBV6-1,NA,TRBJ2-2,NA,CASSETYWGSGELFF,TGTGCCAGCAGTGAAACCTATTGGGGTTCCGGGGAGCTGTTTTTT
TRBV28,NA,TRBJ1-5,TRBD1,CASHGDRLYSNQPQHF,TGTGCCAGCCACGGGGACAGATTATATAGCAATCAGCCCCAGCATTTT
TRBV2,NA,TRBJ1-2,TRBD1,CASSETGAYTF,TGTGCCAGCAGCGAGACAGGGGCCTACACCTTC
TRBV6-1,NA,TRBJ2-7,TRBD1,CASSGWDRVEQYF,TGTGCCAGCAGTGGATGGGACAGGGTCGAGCAGTACTTC
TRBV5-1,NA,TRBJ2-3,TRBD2,CASSLTVRSGGARDTQYF,TGCGCCAGCAGCTTGACTGTTAGGAGCGGGGGGGCCAGAGATACGCAGTATTTT
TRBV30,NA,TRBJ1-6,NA,CALGHPLHF,TGTGCCTTAGGACATCCCCTCCACTTT
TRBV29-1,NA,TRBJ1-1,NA,CSVSEPGPNTEAFF,TGCAGCGTCTCAGAACCGGGACCAAACACTGAAGCTTTCTTT
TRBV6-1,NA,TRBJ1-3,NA,CASTLRPGNTIYF,TGTGCCAGCACGCTACGCCCCGGAAACACCATATATTTT
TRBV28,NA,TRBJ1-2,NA,CASSFGGDGYTF,TGTGCCAGCAGTTTCGGGGGTGATGGCTACACCTTC
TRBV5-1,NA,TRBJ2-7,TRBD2,CASSLDIAGGSEQYF,TGCGCCAGCAGCTTGGATATAGCGGGGGGTTCCGAGCAGTACTTC
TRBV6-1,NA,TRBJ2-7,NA,CASSENGPYEQYF,TGTGCCAGCAGTGAGAACGGACCCTACGAGCAGTACTTC
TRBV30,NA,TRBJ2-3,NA,CALTGVTDTQYF,TGTGCTCTAACCGGGGTCACAGATACGCAGTATTTT
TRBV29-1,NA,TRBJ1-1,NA,CSADGGTEAFF,TGCAGCGCAGACGGGGGGACTGAAGCTTTCTTT
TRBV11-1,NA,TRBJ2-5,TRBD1,CASSLAGQGARETQYF,TGTGCCAGCAGCTTAGCGGGACAGGGGGCGAGAGAGACCCAGTACTTC
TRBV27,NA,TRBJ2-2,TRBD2,CASSLDMTSGNTGELFF,TGTGCCAGCAGCCTCGATATGACTAGCGGAAACACCGGGGAGCTGTTTTTT
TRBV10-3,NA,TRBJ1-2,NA,CAISVRGDVDGYTF,TGTGCCATCAGTGTGAGAGGGGATGTTGATGGCTACACCTTC
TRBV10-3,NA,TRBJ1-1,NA,CAISEPGAENTEAFF,TGTGCCATCAGTGAGCCCGGGGCAGAGAACACTGAAGCTTTCTTT
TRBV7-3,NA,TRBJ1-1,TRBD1,CASRRGGLENTEAFF,TGTGCCAGCAGGAGAGGGGGCTTGGAGAACACTGAAGCTTTCTTT
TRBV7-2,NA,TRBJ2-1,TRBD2,CASSEGLAGAMVNEQFF,TGTGCCAGCAGCGAAGGACTAGCGGGGGCTATGGTAAATGAGCAGTTCTTC
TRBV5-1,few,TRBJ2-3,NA,CASSLAILPDTQYF,TGCGCCAGCAGCTTGGCCATATTGCCAGATACGCAGTATTTT
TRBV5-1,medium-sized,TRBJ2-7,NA,CASSLGWDFGYEQYF,TGCGCCAGCAGCTTGGGGTGGGACTTCGGGTACGAGCAGTACTTC
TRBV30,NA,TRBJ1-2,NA,CAWSVLEGLGYTF,TGTGCCTGGAGTGTACTCGAGGGGCTGGGGTACACCTTC
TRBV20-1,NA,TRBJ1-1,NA,CSAIPNREAFF,TGCAGTGCTATTCCGAATAGAGAAGCTTTCTTT
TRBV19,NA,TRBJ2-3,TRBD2,CASRRTSGGYTDTQYF,TGTGCCAGTCGCCGGACTAGCGGGGGGTACACAGATACGCAGTATTTT
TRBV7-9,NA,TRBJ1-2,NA,CASSLADGGRYGYTF,TGTGCCAGCAGCTTAGCGGACGGCGGGCGCTATGGCTACACCTTC
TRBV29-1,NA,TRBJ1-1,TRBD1,CSVDTGTGEEWAFF,TGCAGCGTTGATACCGGGACAGGGGAGGAATGGGCTTTCTTT
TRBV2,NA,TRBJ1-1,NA,CASSVGPGTQNTEAFF,TGTGCCAGCAGTGTCGGCCCAGGGACACAGAACACTGAAGCTTTCTTT
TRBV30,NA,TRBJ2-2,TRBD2,CAFPPRGGTGELFF,TGTGCCTTTCCTCCTCGGGGGGGGACCGGGGAGCTGTTTTTT
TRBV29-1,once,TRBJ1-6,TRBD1,CSVDSGDRPYF,TGCAGCGTTGACTCTGGGGACAGGCCATACTTT
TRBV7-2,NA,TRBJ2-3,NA,CASRNPPNTQYF,TGTGCCAGCAGAAACCCCCCTAATACGCAGTATTTT
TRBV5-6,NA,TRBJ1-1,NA,CASSLSTANTEAFF,TGTGCCAGCAGCTTGTCGACAGCGAACACTGAAGCTTTCTTT
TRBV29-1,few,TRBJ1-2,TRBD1,CSVGGTGGRGGYTF,TGCAGCGTTGGAGGGACAGGGGGACGAGGAGGCTACACCTTC
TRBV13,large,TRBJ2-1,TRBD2,CASSDLAGMLGRQFF,TGTGCCAGCAGCGACCTAGCGGGTATGCTCGGTCGGCAGTTCTTC
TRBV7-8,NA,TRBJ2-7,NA,CASSTRQDPYEQYF,TGTGCCAGCAGCACTAGACAGGATCCCTACGAGCAGTACTTC
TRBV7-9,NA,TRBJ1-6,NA,CASSLVGVSPLHF,TGTGCCAGCAGCTTAGTTGGGGTTTCACCCCTCCACTTT
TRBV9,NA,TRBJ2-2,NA,CASSVEQSYTGELFF,TGTGCCAGCAGCGTAGAACAGTCATACACCGGGGAGCTGTTTTTT
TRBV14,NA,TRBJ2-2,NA,CASSSKPLGGGSGELFF,TGTGCCAGCAGCTCTAAGCCTCTCGGGGGCGGGTCCGGGGAGCTGTTTTTT
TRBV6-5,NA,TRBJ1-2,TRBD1,CASSPTGAYGYTF,TGTGCCAGCAGCCCGACAGGGGCCTATGGCTACACCTTC
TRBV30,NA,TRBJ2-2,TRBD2,CAWNGPLGLAANTGELFF,TGTGCCTGGAATGGGCCCCTGGGACTAGCGGCGAACACCGGGGAGCTGTTTTTT
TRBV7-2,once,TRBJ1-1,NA,CASSLVGVEAFF,TGTGCCAGCAGCTTGGTAGGGGTTGAAGCTTTCTTT
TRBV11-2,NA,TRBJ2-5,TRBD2,CASSVVAGGQTQYF,TGTGCCAGCAGCGTGGTAGCGGGGGGGCAGACCCAGTACTTC
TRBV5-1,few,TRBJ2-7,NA,CASSLVVQPYEQYF,TGCGCCAGCAGCTTGGTGGTCCAACCCTACGAGCAGTACTTC
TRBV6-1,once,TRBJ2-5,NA,CASKGREETQYF,TGTGCCAGCAAAGGGAGAGAAGAGACCCAGTACTTC
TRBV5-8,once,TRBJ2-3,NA,CASSFISVSTDTQYF,TGTGCCAGCAGCTTCATATCAGTGAGCACAGATACGCAGTATTTT
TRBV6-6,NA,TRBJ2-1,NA,CASFTPGRLYNEQFF,TGTGCCAGCTTTACACCGGGACGGCTGTACAATGAGCAGTTCTTC
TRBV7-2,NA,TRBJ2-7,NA,CASSGARGPKYF,TGTGCCAGCAGCGGAGCCCGGGGTCCGAAGTACTTC
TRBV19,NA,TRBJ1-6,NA,CASSIGQFNSPLHF,TGTGCCAGTAGTATCGGCCAGTTTAATTCACCCCTCCACTTT
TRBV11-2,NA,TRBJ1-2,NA,CASSLWVSSFDGYTF,TGTGCCAGCAGCCTCTGGGTGTCCAGCTTTGATGGCTACACCTTC
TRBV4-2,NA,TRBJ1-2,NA,CASSQPQVGYTF,TGTGCCAGCAGCCAACCCCAGGTGGGGTACACCTTC
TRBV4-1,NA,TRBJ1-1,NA,CASSQYPSNTEAFF,TGCGCCAGCAGCCAATACCCCTCGAACACTGAAGCTTTCTTT
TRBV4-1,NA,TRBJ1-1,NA,CASSLLRGYTEAFF,TGCGCCAGCAGCCTCCTTAGGGGTTACACTGAAGCTTTCTTT
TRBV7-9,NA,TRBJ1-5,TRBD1,CASSSRGANQPQHF,TGTGCCAGCAGCTCCAGGGGGGCTAATCAGCCCCAGCATTTT
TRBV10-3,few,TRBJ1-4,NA,CAISETQRATNEKLFF,TGTGCCATCAGTGAAACGCAGCGAGCAACTAATGAAAAACTGTTTTTT
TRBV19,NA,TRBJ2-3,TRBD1,CASIVGATGGTDTQYF,TGTGCCAGTATTGTAGGGGCGACAGGGGGCACAGATACGCAGTATTTT
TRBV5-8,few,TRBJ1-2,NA,CASSLRDGFNYGYTF,TGTGCCAGCAGCTTGCGGGACGGATTTAACTATGGCTACACCTTC
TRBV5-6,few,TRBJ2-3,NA,CASSLGGSDTQYF,TGTGCCAGCAGCTTGGGAGGGAGCGATACGCAGTATTTT
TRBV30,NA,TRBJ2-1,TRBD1,CAWGAGTGYNEQFF,TGTGCCTGGGGAGCCGGGACAGGGTACAATGAGCAGTTCTTC